The 7 T cell receptor beta chains reported below all come from one sample, sequenced in a study. MiXCR, run by TCRdb on the RT-PCR reads, gives a single entry per CDR3 protein. Here the sample spans about 700,000 distinct CDR3 sequences, approximately 15% being singletons. Sequencing used memory CD4+ T cells from blood. The receptors come from a female donor in good health, serving as a healthy control.

This clonotype was seen at least ten times. The rearrangement links TRBV10-3 to TRBJ2-3; 11 bases fit TRBD1. Germline V lookup: CDR1 ENHRY, CDR2 SYGVKD. The CDR3 sequence is 16 residues long. Trimming at V came to 5 bases and at J to 4 bases, leaving 8 bases not matched to a gene. Here the CDR3 reads CAISSPGQGGPDTQYF. Here the CDR3 DNA reads TGTGCCATCAGTAGTCCGGGACAGGGGGGTCCAGATACGCAGTATTTT.

This clonotype was counted at least ten times. The rearrangement links TRBV11-2 to TRBJ2-7, with 7 positions matching TRBD1. Trimming at V came to 4 bases and at J to 6 bases, leaving 6 bases not matched to a gene. CDR1 is SGHAT, CDR2 FQNNGV, per germline. The CDR3 is 13 residues long. The CDR3 sequence: CASSSTGVGEQYF. The DNA of the CDR3 is TGTGCCAGCAGCTCTACAGGGGTGGGCGAGCAGTACTTC.

This clonotype was detected only a few times. The rearrangement uses TRBV6-5 and TRBJ2-3; TRBD1 aligns across 9 bases. The CDR3 length is 16 residues. With 6 bases clipped from V and 4 bases from J, the junction kept 11 bases outside the gene matches. The germline V gene encodes CDR1 MNHEY and CDR2 SVGAGI. CDR3 coding DNA: TGTGCCAGCAGGGGGGGGAGGACAGGGGCGTCAGATACGCAGTATTTT. Protein sequence: CASRGGRTGASDTQYF.

This clonotype has ten or more counts. The J gene is TRBJ1-2, the V gene TRBV5-1; D call uncertain. V was cut by 6 bases and J by 0 bases, with 9 bases left in between. Germline lookup yields CDR1 SGHRS and CDR2 YFSETQ. CDR3 length: 13 residues. DNA for the CDR3: TGCGCCAGCAAGGCAGGAGCTAACTATGGCTACACCTTC. Its protein is CASKAGANYGYTF.

This clonotype was seen a handful of times. This rearrangement joins TRBV9 to TRBJ2-4; weak D call: TRBD2 (6 bases). V dropped 4 bases and J dropped 4 bases, with 9 bases sitting between them. The CDR3 sequence is 13 residues long. From germline, CDR1 is SGDLS and CDR2 YYNGEE. CDR3 nucleotide sequence: TGTGCCAGCAGCTCGGGACTTAAAAACATTCAGTACTTC. It codes for CASSSGLKNIQYF.

As to this clonotype: Because the CDR3's place on the DNA is in doubt, the DNA is left out and the CDR3 is given as listed by TCRdb. The V call is TRBV6-5, the J call TRBJ2-5; TRBD1 is taken as the D call from the table, unchecked against the DNA. The CDR3 has 20 amino acids, counting both end residues. In germline, CDR1 is MNHEY, CDR2 SVGAGI. The CDR3 protein is CASRPDRNYGYTFGSGTQYF.

This clonotype was picked up many times. This chain joins TRBV15 and TRBJ2-5; 7 bases align to TRBD2. This CDR3 spans 14 amino acids. Germline trimming cut 1 base from V and 4 bases from J; bases unmatched to any gene: 3. From germline, CDR1 is LNHNV and CDR2 YYDKDF (reference sequence). For the CDR3, the DNA is TGTGCCACCAGCAGAGGACTAGCAGGAGAGACCCAGTACTTC. Its translation is CATSRGLAGETQYF.